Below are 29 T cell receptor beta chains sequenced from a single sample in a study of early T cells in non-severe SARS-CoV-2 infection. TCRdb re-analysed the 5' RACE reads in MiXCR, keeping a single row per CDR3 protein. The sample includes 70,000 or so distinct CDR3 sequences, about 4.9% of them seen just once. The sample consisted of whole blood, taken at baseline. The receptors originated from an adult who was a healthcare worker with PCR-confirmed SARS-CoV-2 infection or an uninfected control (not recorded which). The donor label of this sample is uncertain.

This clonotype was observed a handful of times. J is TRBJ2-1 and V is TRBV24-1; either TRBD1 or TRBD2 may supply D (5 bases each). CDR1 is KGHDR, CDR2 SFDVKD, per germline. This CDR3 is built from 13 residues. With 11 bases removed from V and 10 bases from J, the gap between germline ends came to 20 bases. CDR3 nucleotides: TGTGCCATCGGGGACCGAAAAGTAGGGGAGCAGTTCTTC. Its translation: CAIGDRKVGEQFF.

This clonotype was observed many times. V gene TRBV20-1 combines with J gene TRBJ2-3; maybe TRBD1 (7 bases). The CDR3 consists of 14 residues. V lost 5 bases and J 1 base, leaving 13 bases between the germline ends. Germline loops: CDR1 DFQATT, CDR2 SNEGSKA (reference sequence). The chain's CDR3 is CSAAGGGGTDTQYF. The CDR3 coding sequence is TGCAGTGCTGCCGGAGGGGGCGGCACAGATACGCAGTATTTT.

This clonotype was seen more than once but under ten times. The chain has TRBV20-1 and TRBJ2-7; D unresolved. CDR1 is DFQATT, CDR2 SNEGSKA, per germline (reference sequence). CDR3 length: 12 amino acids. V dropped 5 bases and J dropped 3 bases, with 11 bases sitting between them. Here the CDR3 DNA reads TGCAGTGCTCAAGGCCCGATCTACGAGCAGTACTTC. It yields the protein CSAQGPIYEQYF.

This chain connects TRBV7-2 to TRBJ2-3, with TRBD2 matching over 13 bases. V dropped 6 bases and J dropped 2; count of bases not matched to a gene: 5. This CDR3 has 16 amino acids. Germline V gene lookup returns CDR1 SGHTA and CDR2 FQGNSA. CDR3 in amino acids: CASRDGLAGATDTQYF. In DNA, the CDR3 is TGTGCCAGCAGGGATGGACTAGCGGGAGCCACAGATACGCAGTATTTT. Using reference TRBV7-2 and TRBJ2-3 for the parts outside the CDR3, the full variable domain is GAGVSQSPSNKVTEKGKDVELRCDPISGHTALYWYRQSLGQGLEFLIYFQGNSAPDKSGLPSDRFSAERTGGSVSTLTIQRTQQEDSAVYLCASRDGLAGATDTQYFGPGTRLTVL.

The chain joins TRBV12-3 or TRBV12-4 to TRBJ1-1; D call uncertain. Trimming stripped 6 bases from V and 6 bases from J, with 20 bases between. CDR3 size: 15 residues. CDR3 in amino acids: CASSPGSAVTSEAFF. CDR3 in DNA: TGTGCCAGCAGCCCCGGGTCCGCCGTGACTTCTGAAGCTTTCTTT.

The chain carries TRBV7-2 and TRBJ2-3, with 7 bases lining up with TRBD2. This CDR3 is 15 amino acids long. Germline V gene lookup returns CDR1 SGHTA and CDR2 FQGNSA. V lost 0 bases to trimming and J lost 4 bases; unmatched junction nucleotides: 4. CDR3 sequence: CASSLAGRVADTQYF. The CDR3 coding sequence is TGTGCCAGCAGCTTAGCGGGGAGGGTTGCAGATACGCAGTATTTT.

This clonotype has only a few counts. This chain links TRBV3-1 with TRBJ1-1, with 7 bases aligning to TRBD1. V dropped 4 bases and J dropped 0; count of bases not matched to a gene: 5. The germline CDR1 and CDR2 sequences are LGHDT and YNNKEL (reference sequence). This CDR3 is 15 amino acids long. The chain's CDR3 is CASSPGQDLNTEAFF. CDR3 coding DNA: TGTGCCAGCAGCCCTGGACAGGACTTGAACACTGAAGCTTTCTTT.

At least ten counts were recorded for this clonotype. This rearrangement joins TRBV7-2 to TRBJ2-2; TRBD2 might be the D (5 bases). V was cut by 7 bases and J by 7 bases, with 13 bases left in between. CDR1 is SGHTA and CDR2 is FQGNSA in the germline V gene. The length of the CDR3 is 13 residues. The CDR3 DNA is TGTGCCAGCAAAGCGGACCTTCTCGGGGAGCTGTTTTTT. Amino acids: CASKADLLGELFF.

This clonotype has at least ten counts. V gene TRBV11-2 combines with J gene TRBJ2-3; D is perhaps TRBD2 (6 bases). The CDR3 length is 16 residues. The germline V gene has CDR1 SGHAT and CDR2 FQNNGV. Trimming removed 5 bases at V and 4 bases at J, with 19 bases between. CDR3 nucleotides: TGTGCCAGCAGCCCCAGTTTGCGGGGCCCCGCAGATACGCAGTATTTT. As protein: CASSPSLRGPADTQYF.

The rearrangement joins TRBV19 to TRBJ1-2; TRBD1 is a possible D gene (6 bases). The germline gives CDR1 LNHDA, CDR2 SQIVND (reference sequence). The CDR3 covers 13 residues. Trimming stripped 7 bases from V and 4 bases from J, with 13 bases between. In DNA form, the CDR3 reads TGTGCCAGTAACCAGGGGTTGGGCTATGGCTACACCTTC. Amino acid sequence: CASNQGLGYGYTF.

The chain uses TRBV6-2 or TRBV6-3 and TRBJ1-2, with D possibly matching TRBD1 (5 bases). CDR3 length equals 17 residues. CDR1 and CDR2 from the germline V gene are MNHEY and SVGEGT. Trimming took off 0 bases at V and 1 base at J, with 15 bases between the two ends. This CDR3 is CASSYSNMGLFNYGYTF. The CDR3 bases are TGTGCCAGCAGTTACTCGAATATGGGGCTCTTTAACTATGGCTACACCTTC.

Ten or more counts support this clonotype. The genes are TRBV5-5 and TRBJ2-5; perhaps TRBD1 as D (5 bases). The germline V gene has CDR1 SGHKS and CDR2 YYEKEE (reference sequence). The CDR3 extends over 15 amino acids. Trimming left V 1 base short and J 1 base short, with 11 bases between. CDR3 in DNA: TGTGCCAGCAGCTTGAGGCCCAGGGCCCAAGAGACCCAGTACTTC. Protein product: CASSLRPRAQETQYF.

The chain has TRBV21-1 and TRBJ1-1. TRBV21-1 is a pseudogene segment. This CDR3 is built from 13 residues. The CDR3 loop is CASSRGRCGEAFF. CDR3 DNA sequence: TGTGCCAGCAGCCGGGGTAGGTGCGGTGAAGCTTTCTTT.

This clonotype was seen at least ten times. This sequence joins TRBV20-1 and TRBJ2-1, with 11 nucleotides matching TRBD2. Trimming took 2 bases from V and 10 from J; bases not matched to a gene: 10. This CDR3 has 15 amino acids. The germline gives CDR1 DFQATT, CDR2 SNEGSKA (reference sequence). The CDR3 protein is CSARFGTSGVGEQFF. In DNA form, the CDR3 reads TGCAGTGCTAGATTTGGGACTAGCGGAGTAGGGGAGCAGTTCTTC.

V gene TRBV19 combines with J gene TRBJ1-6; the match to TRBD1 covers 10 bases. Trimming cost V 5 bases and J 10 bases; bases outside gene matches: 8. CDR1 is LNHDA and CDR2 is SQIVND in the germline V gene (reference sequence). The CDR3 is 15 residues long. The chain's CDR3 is CASSPRQGAWSPLHF. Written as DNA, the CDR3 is TGTGCCAGTAGTCCCCGACAGGGGGCTTGGTCACCCCTCCACTTT.

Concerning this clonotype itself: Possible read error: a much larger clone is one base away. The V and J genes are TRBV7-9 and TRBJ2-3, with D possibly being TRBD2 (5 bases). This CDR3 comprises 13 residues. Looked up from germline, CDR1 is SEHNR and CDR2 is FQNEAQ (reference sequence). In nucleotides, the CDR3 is TGTGTCAGCAGCGGAAGTTCGACTGATACGCAGTATTTT. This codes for CVSSGSSTDTQYF.

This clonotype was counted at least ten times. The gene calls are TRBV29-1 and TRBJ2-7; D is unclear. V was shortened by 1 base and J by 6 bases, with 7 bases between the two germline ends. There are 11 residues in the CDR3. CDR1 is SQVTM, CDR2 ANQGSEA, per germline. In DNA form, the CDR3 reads TGCAGCGTTGAAGCCGGGCCCGAGCAGTACTTC. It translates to CSVEAGPEQYF.

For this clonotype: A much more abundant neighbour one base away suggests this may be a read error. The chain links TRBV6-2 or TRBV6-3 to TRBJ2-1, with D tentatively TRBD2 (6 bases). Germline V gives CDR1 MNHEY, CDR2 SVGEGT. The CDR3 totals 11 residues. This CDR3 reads CSSNNGGEQFF. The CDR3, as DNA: TGTTCCAGCAATAATGGGGGGGAGCAGTTCTTC.

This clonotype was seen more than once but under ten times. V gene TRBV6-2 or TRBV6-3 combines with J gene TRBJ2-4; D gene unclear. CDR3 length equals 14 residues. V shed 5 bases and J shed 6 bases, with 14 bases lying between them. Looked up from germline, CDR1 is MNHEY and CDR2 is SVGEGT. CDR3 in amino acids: CASSVGTVVNIQYF. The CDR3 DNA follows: TGTGCCAGCAGTGTGGGAACTGTAGTAAACATTCAGTACTTC.

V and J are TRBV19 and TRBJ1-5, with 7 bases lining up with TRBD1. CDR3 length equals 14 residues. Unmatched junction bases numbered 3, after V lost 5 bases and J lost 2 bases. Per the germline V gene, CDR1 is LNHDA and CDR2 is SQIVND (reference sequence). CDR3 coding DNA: TGTGCCAGTAGTGGTACAGGGGGCAATCAGCCCCAGCATTTT. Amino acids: CASSGTGGNQPQHF.

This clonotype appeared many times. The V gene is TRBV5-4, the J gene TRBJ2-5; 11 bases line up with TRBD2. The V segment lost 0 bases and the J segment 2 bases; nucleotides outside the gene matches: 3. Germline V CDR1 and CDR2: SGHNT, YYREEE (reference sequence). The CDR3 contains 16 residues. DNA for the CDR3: TGTGCCAGCAGCTTGGGACTAGCGGGGTGGCAAGAGACCCAGTACTTC. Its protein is CASSLGLAGWQETQYF.

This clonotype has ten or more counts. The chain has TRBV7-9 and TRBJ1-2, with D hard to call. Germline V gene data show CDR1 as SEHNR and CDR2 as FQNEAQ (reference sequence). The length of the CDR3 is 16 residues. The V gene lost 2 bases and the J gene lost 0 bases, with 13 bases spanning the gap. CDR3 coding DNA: TGTGCCAGCAGCTTAAGTTACAGAGAAACTAACTATGGCTACACCTTC. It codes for CASSLSYRETNYGYTF.

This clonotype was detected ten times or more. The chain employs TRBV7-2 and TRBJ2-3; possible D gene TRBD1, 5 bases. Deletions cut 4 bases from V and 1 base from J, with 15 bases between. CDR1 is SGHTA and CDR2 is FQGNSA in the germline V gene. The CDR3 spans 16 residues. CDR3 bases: TGTGCCAGCAGCTCCCCTGGGGCAAGGGGCACAGATACGCAGTATTTT. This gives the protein CASSSPGARGTDTQYF.

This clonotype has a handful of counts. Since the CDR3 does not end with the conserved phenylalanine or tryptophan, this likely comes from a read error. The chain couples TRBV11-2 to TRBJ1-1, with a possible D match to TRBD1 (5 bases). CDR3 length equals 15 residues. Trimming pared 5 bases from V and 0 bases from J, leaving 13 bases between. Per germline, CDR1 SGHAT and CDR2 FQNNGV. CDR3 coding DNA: TGTGCCAGCAGCCTTACAGGCTATATGAACACTGAAGCTTTCTCT. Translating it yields CASSLTGYMNTEAFS.

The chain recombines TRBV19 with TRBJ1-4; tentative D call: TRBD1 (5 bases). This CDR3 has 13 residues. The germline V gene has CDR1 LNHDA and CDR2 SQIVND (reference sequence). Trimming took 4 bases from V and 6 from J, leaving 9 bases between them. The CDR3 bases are TGTGCCAGTAGTAGGGACGCAGATGAAAAACTGTTTTTT. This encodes CASSRDADEKLFF.

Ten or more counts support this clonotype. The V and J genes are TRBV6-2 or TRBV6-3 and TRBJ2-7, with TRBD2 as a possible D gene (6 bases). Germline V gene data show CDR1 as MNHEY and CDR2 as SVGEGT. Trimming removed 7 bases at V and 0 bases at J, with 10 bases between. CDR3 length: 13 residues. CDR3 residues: CASKRDFSYEQYF. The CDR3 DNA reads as TGTGCCAGCAAAAGGGACTTCTCCTACGAGCAGTACTTC.

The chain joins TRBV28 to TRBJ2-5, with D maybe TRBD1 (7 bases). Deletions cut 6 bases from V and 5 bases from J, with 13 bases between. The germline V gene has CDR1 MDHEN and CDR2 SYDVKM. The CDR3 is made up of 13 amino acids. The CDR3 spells CASRFQGGETQYF. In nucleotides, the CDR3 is TGTGCCAGCAGATTTCAGGGGGGTGAGACCCAGTACTTC.

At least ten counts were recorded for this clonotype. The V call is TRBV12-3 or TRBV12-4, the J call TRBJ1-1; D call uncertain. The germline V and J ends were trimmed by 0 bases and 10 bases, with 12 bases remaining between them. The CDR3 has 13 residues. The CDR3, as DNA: TGTGCCAGCAGTTTAGCTTCTTGGACGGTAGCTTTCTTT. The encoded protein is CASSLASWTVAFF.

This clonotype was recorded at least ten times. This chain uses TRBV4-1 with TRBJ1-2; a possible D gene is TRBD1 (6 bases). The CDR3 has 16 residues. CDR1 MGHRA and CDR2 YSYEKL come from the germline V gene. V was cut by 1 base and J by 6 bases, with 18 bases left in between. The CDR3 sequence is CASSQGFGGRNHGYTF. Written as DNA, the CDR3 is TGCGCCAGCAGCCAAGGATTCGGGGGGCGCAACCATGGCTACACCTTC.